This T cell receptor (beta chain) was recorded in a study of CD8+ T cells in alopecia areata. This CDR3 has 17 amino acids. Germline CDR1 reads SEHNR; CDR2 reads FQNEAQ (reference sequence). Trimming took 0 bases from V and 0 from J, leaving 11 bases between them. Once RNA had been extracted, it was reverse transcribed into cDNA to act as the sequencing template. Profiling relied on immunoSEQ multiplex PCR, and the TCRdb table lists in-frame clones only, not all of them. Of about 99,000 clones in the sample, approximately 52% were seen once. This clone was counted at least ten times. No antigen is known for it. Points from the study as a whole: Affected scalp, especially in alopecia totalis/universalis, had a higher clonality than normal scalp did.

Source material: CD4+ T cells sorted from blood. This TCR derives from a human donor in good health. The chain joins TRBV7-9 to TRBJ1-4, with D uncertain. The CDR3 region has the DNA TGTGCCAGCAGCTTAGCAGTCGCGCAAGCAACTAATGAAAAACTGTTTTTT. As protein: CASSLAVAQATNEKLFF.